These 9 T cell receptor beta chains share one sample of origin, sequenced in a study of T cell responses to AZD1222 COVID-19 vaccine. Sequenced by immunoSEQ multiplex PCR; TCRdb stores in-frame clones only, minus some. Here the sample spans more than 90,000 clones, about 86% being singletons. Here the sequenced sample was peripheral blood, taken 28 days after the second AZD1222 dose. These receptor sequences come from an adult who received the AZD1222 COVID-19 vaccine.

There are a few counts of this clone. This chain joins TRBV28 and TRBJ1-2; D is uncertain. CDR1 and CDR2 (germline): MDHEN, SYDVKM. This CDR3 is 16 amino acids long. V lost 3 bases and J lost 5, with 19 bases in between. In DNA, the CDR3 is TGTGCCAGCAGTTTTCTAGGTGGGAGAAGAGGGTATGGCTACACCTTC. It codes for CASSFLGGRRGYGYTF.

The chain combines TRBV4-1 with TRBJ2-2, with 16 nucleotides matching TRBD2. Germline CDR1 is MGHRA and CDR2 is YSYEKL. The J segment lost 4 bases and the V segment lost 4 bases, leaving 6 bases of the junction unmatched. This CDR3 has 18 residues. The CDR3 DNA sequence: TGCGCCAGCAGCCTCGGGACTAGCGGGAGGGACGTCACCGGGGAGCTGTTTTTT. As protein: CASSLGTSGRDVTGELFF.

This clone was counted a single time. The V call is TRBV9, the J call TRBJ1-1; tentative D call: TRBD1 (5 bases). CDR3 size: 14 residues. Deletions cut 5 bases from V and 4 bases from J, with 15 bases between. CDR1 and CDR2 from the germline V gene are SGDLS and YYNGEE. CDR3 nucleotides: TGTGCCAGCAGTGCCCAGGGATATTTCACTGAAGCTTTCTTT. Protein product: CASSAQGYFTEAFF.

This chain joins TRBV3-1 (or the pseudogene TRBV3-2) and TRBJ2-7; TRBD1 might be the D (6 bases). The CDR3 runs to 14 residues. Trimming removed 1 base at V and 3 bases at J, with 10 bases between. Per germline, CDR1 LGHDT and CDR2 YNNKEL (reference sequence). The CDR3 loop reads CASSQAAGVYEQYF. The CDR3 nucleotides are TGTGCCAGCAGCCAAGCTGCAGGGGTCTACGAGCAGTACTTC.

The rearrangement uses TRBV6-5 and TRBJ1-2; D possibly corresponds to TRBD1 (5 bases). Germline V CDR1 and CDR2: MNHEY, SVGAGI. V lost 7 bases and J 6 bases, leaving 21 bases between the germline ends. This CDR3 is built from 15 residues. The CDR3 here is CASNPGREVTDGYTF. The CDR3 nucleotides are TGTGCCAGCAATCCCGGCAGGGAGGTAACTGATGGCTACACCTTC.

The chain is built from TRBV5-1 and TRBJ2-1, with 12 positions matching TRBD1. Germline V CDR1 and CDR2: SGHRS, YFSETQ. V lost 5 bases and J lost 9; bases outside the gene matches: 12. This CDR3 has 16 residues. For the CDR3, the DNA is TGCGCCAGCAGGTTGCCCCCGGGACAGGGGGCAATTGAGCAGTTCTTC. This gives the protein CASRLPPGQGAIEQFF.

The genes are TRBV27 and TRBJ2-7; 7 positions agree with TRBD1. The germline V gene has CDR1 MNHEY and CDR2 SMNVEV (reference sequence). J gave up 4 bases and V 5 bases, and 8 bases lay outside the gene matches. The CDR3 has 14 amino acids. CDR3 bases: TGTGCCAGCAGTCCTACGGACAGGCATTACGAGCAGTACTTC. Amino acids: CASSPTDRHYEQYF.

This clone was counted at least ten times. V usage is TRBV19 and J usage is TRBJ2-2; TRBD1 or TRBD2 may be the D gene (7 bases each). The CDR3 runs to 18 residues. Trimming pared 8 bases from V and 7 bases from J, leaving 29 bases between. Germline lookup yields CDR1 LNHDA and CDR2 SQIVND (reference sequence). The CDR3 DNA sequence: TGTGCCAGTTTACAGGCGCAGGGGGAGGCGGGAGTGGTCGGGGAGCTGTTTTTT. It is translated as CASLQAQGEAGVVGELFF.

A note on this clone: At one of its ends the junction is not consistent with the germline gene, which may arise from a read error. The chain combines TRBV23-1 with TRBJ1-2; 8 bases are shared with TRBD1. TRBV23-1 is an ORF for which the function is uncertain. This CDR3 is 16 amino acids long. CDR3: CASSSQGGGANYGYTF. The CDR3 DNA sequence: TGTGCCAGCAGTTCACAGGGGGGGGGCGCTAACTATGGCTACACCTTC.